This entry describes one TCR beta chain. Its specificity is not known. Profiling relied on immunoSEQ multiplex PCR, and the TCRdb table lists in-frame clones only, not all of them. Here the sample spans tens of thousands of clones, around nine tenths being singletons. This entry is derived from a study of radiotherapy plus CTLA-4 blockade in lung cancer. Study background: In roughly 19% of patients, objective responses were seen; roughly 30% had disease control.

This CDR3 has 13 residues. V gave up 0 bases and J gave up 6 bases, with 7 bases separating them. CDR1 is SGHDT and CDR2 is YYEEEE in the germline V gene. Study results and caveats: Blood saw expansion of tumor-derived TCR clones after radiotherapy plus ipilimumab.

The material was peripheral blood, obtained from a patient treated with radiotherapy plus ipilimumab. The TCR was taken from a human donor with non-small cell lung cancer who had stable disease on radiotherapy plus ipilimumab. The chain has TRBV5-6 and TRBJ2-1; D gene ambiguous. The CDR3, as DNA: TGTGCCAGCAGCTTGGATTTTAGCAATGAGCAGTTCTTC. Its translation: CASSLDFSNEQFF.